Detailed here is one TCR beta chain. The antigen is not known. The data originate from a study of shared clonotypes between healthy human individuals. Study-level points and caveats: Generation probabilities of non-shared clonotypes were lower (relative to those shared by all four donors).

Germline V gene data show CDR1 as SEHNR and CDR2 as FQNEAQ (reference sequence). Trimming removed 6 bases from V and 4 bases from J; junction bases left unmatched: 13. There are 16 residues in the CDR3. Profiled with immunoSEQ multiplex PCR; TCRdb holds only in-frame clones, not every one. The table has about 1.9 million clones, 93% seen once. Positive CCR7 selection of CD45RO-negative cells yielded the naive CD8 cells, and terminally differentiated effector memory CD45RA+ cells were excluded. The source is a man between 18 and 29 years old in good health. Some clones in this sample may be carry-over from other donors' samples. The chain employs TRBV7-9 and TRBJ2-3, with 7 bases lining up with TRBD1. Sequenced sample: naive CD8+ T cells from PBMCs. The CDR3: CASRGGVDRASDTQYF. CDR3 bases: TGTGCCAGCAGGGGTGGGGTCGACAGGGCGTCAGATACGCAGTATTTT.